This T cell receptor (beta chain) was sequenced during a study of T cell responses to AZD1222 COVID-19 vaccine. Study-wide results and limits: White British people made up most donors, females outnumbered males, and clonal diversity was possibly underestimated. With two AZD1222 doses given, Spike-specific TCR breadth and depth both rose.

Germline V lookup: CDR1 SNHLY, CDR2 FYNNEI. With 6 bases removed from V and 7 bases from J, the gap between germline ends came to 13 bases. The length of the CDR3 is 13 residues. Remarks on this clone: Antigen specificity is unknown.

Repertoires were generated with immunoSEQ multiplex PCR, while TCRdb's copy carries only in-frame clones and drops some. Of roughly 70,000 clones in the sample, about four fifths were seen once. Sequencing used peripheral blood, obtained on day 0 of MenACWY control vaccination. The receptor was derived from an adult in good health. The genes are TRBV2 and TRBJ1-3, with D possibly TRBD1 on 5 matching bases. CDR3 bases: TGTGCCAGCAGCACAGGTCTTGGTAACACCATATATTTT. Amino acid sequence: CASSTGLGNTIYF.